A selection of T cell receptor beta chains follows, all from one sample in a study of Ad26.COV2.S vaccination and SARS-CoV-2 variants. Profiling relied on immunoSEQ multiplex PCR, and the TCRdb table lists in-frame clones only, not all of them. The sample consists of roughly 150,000 clones, approximately 90% of them appearing once. The sequences come from peripheral blood, collected after recovery from COVID-19. These TCRs come from a human donor who had recovered from COVID-19. The CDR3 runs from the conserved cysteine through the conserved F or W. D genes are given only for firm matches. Clone size is stated in some rows and not others, as once, few, many or a class when expanded.

.,TRBJ2-3,few,TRBV7-2,TGTGCCAGCAGCTTGGGACCGGGCCGCACAGATACGCAGTATTTT,CASSLGPGRTDTQYF
.,TRBJ1-5,.,TRBV21-1,TGTGCCAGCACCCATCAGCCCCAGCATTTT,CASTHQPQHF
TRBD2,TRBJ2-3,.,TRBV5-4,TGTGCCAGCAGCCCGCGGGGGTTCACAGATACGCAGTATTTT,CASSPRGFTDTQYF
TRBD1,TRBJ1-5,.,TRBV19,TGTGCCAGTAGTATAGATAGTTGGGACAGGGGGAATCAGCCCCAGCATTTT,CASSIDSWDRGNQPQHF
.,TRBJ1-2,.,TRBV7-2,TGTGCCAGCAGCTTAGCTCCCGACAGACTCTCTGGCTACACCTTC,CASSLAPDRLSGYTF
TRBD1,TRBJ2-7,.,TRBV15,TGTGCCACCAGAGGTGACGGGGACAGATTAGCCTACGAGCAGTACTTC,CATRGDGDRLAYEQYF
.,TRBJ2-3,.,TRBV28,TGTGCCAGCAGTTTAGGTCTTATAAGCACCGGCACAGATACGCAGTATTTT,CASSLGLISTGTDTQYF
.,TRBJ2-5,.,TRBV7-2,TGTGCCAGCAGCTTAGAAGAGGAAGAGACCCAGTACTTC,CASSLEEEETQYF
.,TRBJ1-2,.,TRBV30,TGTGCCTGGAGCCTCCTCCAGAAGGGGTTTGGCTACACCTTC,CAWSLLQKGFGYTF
TRBD1,TRBJ2-7,.,TRBV30,TGTGCCTTCCATTCCGGGACAGGGGACTACGAGCAGTACTTC,CAFHSGTGDYEQYF
.,TRBJ2-7,.,TRBV10-3,TGTGCCATCAGTGAGCGACCGAGGACCTACGAGCAGTACTTC,CAISERPRTYEQYF
TRBD1,TRBJ2-1,.,TRBV19,TGTGCCAGTAGCCCCGGGACAGGGTTTTACAATGAGCAGTTCTTC,CASSPGTGFYNEQFF
.,TRBJ1-5,.,TRBV5-1,TGCGCCAGCAGCCCCCGACCGGGCGGCAATCAGCCCCAGCATTTT,CASSPRPGGNQPQHF
.,TRBJ1-2,.,TRBV28,TGTGCCAGCAGTTCAGGTGGGAACTATGGCTACACCTTC,CASSSGGNYGYTF
TRBD2,TRBJ2-2,.,TRBV25-1,TGTGCCACCACTAGCGGGGGGGCCTCCGGGGAGCTGTTTTTT,CATTSGGASGELFF
.,TRBJ1-5,.,TRBV30,TGTGCCTGGAGTCCACCCCCGGCGACCCCGGGGCAGCCCCAGCATTTT,CAWSPPPATPGQPQHF
TRBD1,TRBJ1-1,few,TRBV2,TGTGCCAGCAGCGCGGGACAGGGGGTGAACACTGAAGCTTTCTTT,CASSAGQGVNTEAFF
TRBD2,TRBJ2-3,.,TRBV27,TGTGCCAGCAGTACCCCTAGCGGTAGCACAGATACGCAGTATTTT,CASSTPSGSTDTQYF
.,TRBJ1-3,few,TRBV14,TGTGCCAGCAGCCAAGAGTATAGGTCAACCGGAAACACCATATATTTT,CASSQEYRSTGNTIYF
TRBD1,TRBJ2-3,once,TRBV18,TGTGCCAGCTCCCGGGGGACAGGAGGGGAGACAGATACGCAGTATTTT,CASSRGTGGETDTQYF
.,TRBJ1-1,.,TRBV28,TGTGCCAGCAGTTTGGTGTCGTCCACTGAAGCTTTCTTT,CASSLVSSTEAFF
.,TRBJ2-1,.,TRBV19,TGTGCCAGTAGTATAGATCGAGGCGCTAGCAATGAGCAGTTCTTC,CASSIDRGASNEQFF